These T cell receptor beta chains were read from a single sample in a study of response to subunit inactivated influenza vaccine. Using its own MiXCR run on the RT-PCR reads, TCRdb lists one record per CDR3 protein. The table has about 180,000 distinct CDR3 sequences, around a tenth seen once. Specimen: non-naive T cells sorted from PBMCs, collected on the day of vaccination. The receptor set was obtained from a man aged 45 to 65 who received an inactivated influenza vaccine. Each CDR3 is given with its conserved first and last residue. Each record gives: clone size, D gene, J gene, V gene, CDR3 DNA, CDR3 protein. A D gene is named only where the DNA matches it firmly. The size field is filled for only some rows; it gives once, few, many or a size class.

>many|NA|TRBJ1-2|TRBV20-1
TGCAGTGCCCAAATAAGCGGTCTGGACTATGGCTACACCTTC
CSAQISGLDYGYTF
>few|TRBD2|TRBJ2-7|TRBV4-3
TGCGCCAGCAGCCAAGCGACTAGCCTAAGCTCCTACGAGCAGTACTTC
CASSQATSLSSYEQYF
>few|TRBD1|TRBJ2-1|TRBV7-3
TGTGCCAGCAGCTCCGACAGGGGTACGGAGCAGTTCTTC
CASSSDRGTEQFF
>many|NA|TRBJ2-3|TRBV12-3/TRBV12-4
TGTGCCAGCAGCTTCCTCCGCACAGATACGCAGTATTTT
CASSFLRTDTQYF
>few|NA|TRBJ2-1|TRBV4-2
TGTGCCAGCAGCCAAGTAACCCACAATGAGCAGTTCTTC
CASSQVTHNEQFF
>few|NA|TRBJ2-7|TRBV9
TGTGCCAGCAGCCCTGCCCCGGACGCAGCCTACGAGCAGTACTTC
CASSPAPDAAYEQYF
>many|NA|TRBJ2-7|TRBV12-5
TGTGCTAGTGACCAACAGCGAAGCTCCTACGAGCAGTACTTC
CASDQQRSSYEQYF
>few|TRBD2|TRBJ2-7|TRBV18
TGTGCCAGCTCAGCCGGGACTAGCGGGAGCCATTCCTACGAGCAGTACTTC
CASSAGTSGSHSYEQYF
>NA|NA|TRBJ1-4|TRBV18
TGTGCCAGCTCACCAAGTGGTCAGGAAAAACTGTTTTTT
CASSPSGQEKLFF
>few|TRBD1|TRBJ1-1|TRBV10-3
TGTGCCATCAGAGGGAAGACAGGGGAGAACACTGAAGCTTTCTTT
CAIRGKTGENTEAFF
>NA|NA|TRBJ2-7|TRBV6-5
TGTGCCAGCAGTTACTCGTCAGGTGACGAGCAGTACTTC
CASSYSSGDEQYF
>NA|NA|TRBJ2-2|TRBV18
TGTGCCAGCTCACCGGGACGGAAGAACACCGGGGAGCTGTTTTTT
CASSPGRKNTGELFF
>few|NA|TRBJ2-6|TRBV4-1
TGCGCCAGCAGTCGAGGGACTGGGGCCAACGTCCTGACTTTC
CASSRGTGANVLTF
>few|TRBD2|TRBJ2-7|TRBV9
TGTGCCAGCAGCGAGTCAGTAGCTAGCGGGTCCGAGCAGTACTTC
CASSESVASGSEQYF
>medium-sized|TRBD2|TRBJ2-1|TRBV7-9
TGTGCCAGCCAAACGACTAGCGGGGGGGCTTGGAATGAGCAGTTCTTC
CASQTTSGGAWNEQFF
>NA|NA|TRBJ2-7|TRBV20-1
TGCAGTGCTAGGGCGGGTAGCGGCTCCTACGAGCAGTACTTC
CSARAGSGSYEQYF
>many|NA|TRBJ2-1|TRBV7-2
TGTGCCAGCAGCCCTAGCCTGTACAATGAGCAGTTCTTC
CASSPSLYNEQFF
>NA|TRBD1|TRBJ2-6|TRBV7-9
TGTGCCAGCAGCTGGACAGGGGGCACTGGGGCCAACGTCCTGACTTTC
CASSWTGGTGANVLTF
>NA|TRBD2|TRBJ2-7|TRBV5-1
TGCGCCAGCAGCTTTAGTAGCGGGTCAGCCTACGAGCAGTACTTC
CASSFSSGSAYEQYF
>NA|TRBD2|TRBJ2-3|TRBV6-1
TGTGCCACGAACCCAGGACTAGCCTCTAGCACAGATACGCAGTATTTT
CATNPGLASSTDTQYF
>NA|NA|TRBJ2-5|TRBV7-9
TGTGCCAGCAGCTCTGCAGGGTATGGAGAGACCCAGTACTTC
CASSSAGYGETQYF
>NA|TRBD2|TRBJ2-7|TRBV5-1
TGCGCCAGCAGCTTGACTGGAGGGACTAGCGTCTTGGAGCAGTACTTC
CASSLTGGTSVLEQYF
>many|NA|TRBJ1-1|TRBV29-1
TGCAGCGTTACCGCAGGGTACACTGAAGCTTTCTTT
CSVTAGYTEAFF
>NA|TRBD1|TRBJ2-1|TRBV6-5
TGTGCCAGCAGTTCTCCGGACAGGGTCAATGAGCAGTTCTTC
CASSSPDRVNEQFF
>many|NA|TRBJ2-3|TRBV5-1
TGCGCCAGCAGCTTGGGTCAGATACTCACAGATACGCAGTATTTT
CASSLGQILTDTQYF
>NA|NA|TRBJ1-6|TRBV5-1
TGCGCCAGCAGCTTGGAGCAGCCCTATAATTCACCCCTCCACTTT
CASSLEQPYNSPLHF
>NA|TRBD1|TRBJ2-1|TRBV7-6
TGTGCCAGCAGCTTAACTAGACAGGGGGCTAACAATGAGCAGTTCTTC
CASSLTRQGANNEQFF
>few|NA|TRBJ2-3|TRBV12-5
TGTGCTAGTGGTTTAAGTATTGGTGGCACAGATACGCAGTATTTT
CASGLSIGGTDTQYF
>few|NA|TRBJ2-1|TRBV5-1
TGCGCCAGCAGCTTGACTAGCCTGGATGAGCAGTTCTTC
CASSLTSLDEQFF
>many|TRBD2|TRBJ2-1|TRBV7-2
TGTGCCAGCAGCTTAGGGGGGACAGCGGGGGGAAACAATGAGCAGTTCTTC
CASSLGGTAGGNNEQFF
>few|NA|TRBJ1-2|TRBV20-1
TGCAGTGCTAGATTGTACGGAGATGGCTACACCTTC
CSARLYGDGYTF
>many|NA|TRBJ2-3|TRBV12-3/TRBV12-4
TGTGCCTCCGCTTTGGATCGAGAAGATACGCAGTATTTT
CASALDREDTQYF
>many|NA|TRBJ2-1|TRBV4-1
TGCGCCAGCAGCCAACTTAGGGCCGAAAGCCCCTACAATGAGCAGTTCTTC
CASSQLRAESPYNEQFF
>NA|TRBD1|TRBJ1-1|TRBV18
TGTGCCAGCTCACCTCCGGGACAGGGGGCTTCTAACACTGAAGCTTTCTTT
CASSPPGQGASNTEAFF
>few|NA|TRBJ1-1|TRBV6-2/TRBV6-3
TGTGCCAGCAGTTACGGCGCCGACACTGAAGCTTTCTTT
CASSYGADTEAFF
>many|NA|TRBJ2-1|TRBV29-1
TGCAGCGTTGACTCGAGGGGGGGGGAGAGGTCACTGAATGAGCAGTTCTTC
CSVDSRGGERSLNEQFF
>NA|TRBD2|TRBJ2-7|TRBV28
TGTGCCAGCCTGGGTGGGGGGGGTAAGGAGCAGTACTTC
CASLGGGGKEQYF
>few|NA|TRBJ2-1|TRBV7-8
TGTGCCAGCAGCTTGGGGCGTGTCGTCTATGAGCAGTTCTTC
CASSLGRVVYEQFF
>many|TRBD1|TRBJ2-7|TRBV28
TGTGCCAGCAGTTCGACGGGACAGGACTTCCTCTACGAGCAGTACTTC
CASSSTGQDFLYEQYF
>many|NA|TRBJ2-5|TRBV5-1
TGCGCCAGCAGCTATAGGCTAGGAGAGACCCAGTACTTC
CASSYRLGETQYF
>NA|TRBD2|TRBJ2-1|TRBV29-1
TGCAGCGTTGAGTTAGCGGGAGAGGAGAATGAGCAGTTCTTC
CSVELAGEENEQFF
>NA|TRBD1|TRBJ2-1|TRBV7-9
TGTGCCAGCAGCTCGCCGGGACAGGGGCTTTACAATGAGCACTTCTTC
CASSSPGQGLYNEHFF
>few|NA|TRBJ1-6|TRBV28
TGTGCCAGCAGACTAGCGGAGAATTCACCCCTCCACTTT
CASRLAENSPLHF
>many|NA|TRBJ1-5|TRBV5-1
TGCGCCAGCAGTTCCCTGGGAGGGGATCAGCCCCAGCATTTT
CASSSLGGDQPQHF
>many|NA|TRBJ2-5|TRBV20-1
TGCAGTGCTAGTAGGCAGACCCAGTACTTC
CSASRQTQYF
>many|TRBD1|TRBJ2-3|TRBV7-2
TGTGCCAGCAGCCAGTGGGACAGGGGGCAAGATACGCAGTATTTT
CASSQWDRGQDTQYF
>few|NA|TRBJ2-5|TRBV18
TGTGCCAGCTCACCGCCGGGTCTCGCAGAGACCCAGTACTTC
CASSPPGLAETQYF
>NA|NA|TRBJ1-2|TRBV7-2
TGTGCCAGCGGGGGCGTCCCGGGACAAGGGTATGGCTACACCTTC
CASGGVPGQGYGYTF
>many|NA|TRBJ1-1|TRBV11-2
TGTGCCAGCAGTTGGAGGGGTGAAGCTTTCTTT
CASSWRGEAFF
>few|NA|TRBJ1-5|TRBV5-1
TGCGCCAGCAGCTTGGGAGCGGGACAGCCCCAGCATTTT
CASSLGAGQPQHF
>NA|NA|TRBJ1-2|TRBV7-9
TGTGCCAGCAGCTTAATGGCGGGGTCTGGCTACACCTTC
CASSLMAGSGYTF
>NA|NA|TRBJ2-7|TRBV27
TGTGCCAGCAGTCCCACCTTAGTCCTTTCCTACGAGCAGTACTTC
CASSPTLVLSYEQYF